Following are 25 T cell receptor beta chains from one sample sequenced in a study of T cells in Graves' hyperthyroidism and ophthalmopathy. TCR beta CDR3 regions were amplified from RNA. During a first-round RT-PCR of the TCR CDR3, the HTBI primer set was used. TCRdb re-called the multiplex PCR reads through MiXCR, storing one row per CDR3 protein. In the table there are 530,000 or so distinct CDR3 sequences, around 45% of which are singletons. The sequenced sample consisted of peripheral blood or thyroid tissue (not recorded which). These receptors were obtained from a woman under 30 with Graves' hyperthyroidism.

V and J are TRBV6-5 and TRBJ2-7; no firm D call. Trimming removed 3 bases from V and 5 bases from J, with 17 bases in between. Looked up from germline, CDR1 is MNHEY and CDR2 is SVGAGI. The CDR3 runs to 15 residues. CDR3: CASSYQEQSFDEQYF. DNA for the CDR3: TGTGCCAGCAGTTATCAAGAACAGTCTTTTGACGAGCAGTACTTC.

This clonotype was recorded at least ten times. The chain carries TRBV2 and TRBJ2-5, with D perhaps being TRBD1 or TRBD2 (5 bases each). The length of the CDR3 is 14 residues. V lost 5 bases and J lost 3, with 13 bases in between. CDR1 and CDR2 from the germline V gene are SNHLY and FYNNEI. CDR3 in DNA: TGTGCCAGCAGTTGGGACCTGGCGGAAGAGACCCAGTACTTC. Translating gives CASSWDLAEETQYF.

There are many counts of this clonotype. The rearrangement links TRBV2 to TRBJ1-5; D gene ambiguous. V lost 6 bases to trimming and J lost 5 bases, with 11 bases between them. The CDR3 covers 13 residues. Germline-derived CDR1 and CDR2 are SNHLY and FYNNEI. The CDR3 DNA sequence: TGTGCCAGCAGCAACCGGGCCGATCAGCCCCAGCATTTT. Encoded protein: CASSNRADQPQHF.

Many counts were recorded for this clonotype. This chain connects TRBV6-5 to TRBJ1-4, with D perhaps matching TRBD1 (5 bases). This CDR3 spans 15 amino acids. Germline lookup yields CDR1 MNHEY and CDR2 SVGAGI. With 0 bases removed from V and 6 bases from J, the gap between germline ends came to 11 bases. The CDR3 region is CASSYSPGRDEKLFF. CDR3 bases: TGTGCCAGCAGTTACTCACCGGGACGGGATGAAAAACTGTTTTTT.

This clonotype appeared many times. The chain links TRBV5-6 to TRBJ1-2, with TRBD1 as a possible D gene (6 bases). CDR1 SGHDT and CDR2 YYEEEE come from the germline V gene. The CDR3 spans 18 residues. V gave up 4 bases and J gave up 3 bases, with 25 bases separating them. The CDR3: CASSQLGPQGLAYYGYTF. The CDR3 DNA reads TGTGCCAGCAGCCAATTGGGGCCACAGGGTCTCGCTTACTATGGCTACACCTTC.

V is TRBV20-1 and J is TRBJ1-1; 10 bases are shared with TRBD1. Germline V CDR1 and CDR2: DFQATT, SNEGSKA (reference sequence). The J segment lost 6 bases and the V segment lost 6 bases, leaving 4 bases of the junction unmatched. The CDR3 is made up of 12 amino acids. CDR3 protein: CSATDRGSEAFF. As DNA, the CDR3 is TGCAGTGCGACGGACAGGGGGTCTGAAGCTTTCTTT.

This clonotype was recorded many times. This chain links TRBV9 with TRBJ1-3; no reliable D call. The V gene lost 0 bases and the J gene lost 0 bases, with 7 bases spanning the gap. The CDR3 spans 15 residues. Germline CDR1 is SGDLS and CDR2 is YYNGEE. The CDR3 loop is CASSVEPTSGNTIYF. Written as DNA, the CDR3 is TGTGCCAGCAGCGTAGAACCCACCTCTGGAAACACCATATATTTT.

This clonotype appeared many times. The rearrangement joins TRBV6-1 to TRBJ2-6; no clear D. CDR3 length: 14 residues. V was shortened by 10 bases and J by 4 bases, with 14 bases between the two germline ends. Per germline, CDR1 MNHNS and CDR2 SASEGT. Here the CDR3 DNA reads TGTGCCACCCTAAGCCTTACCGGGGCCAACGTCCTGACTTTC. It is translated as CATLSLTGANVLTF.

On this clonotype: This could be a read error, since a much larger clone is one nucleotide away. The V call is TRBV12-3 or TRBV12-4, the J call TRBJ1-6, with D perhaps matching TRBD1 (6 bases). The CDR3 sequence is 15 residues long. CDR3 loop: CASSPATGVNLPLHF. The DNA of the CDR3 is TGTGCCAGCAGCCCAGCGACAGGCGTTAATTTACCCCTCCACTTT.

V usage is TRBV2 and J usage is TRBJ1-1; D remains unclear. The CDR3 totals 13 residues. The V end lost 6 bases, the J end lost 3 bases, and 11 bases lay between the germline ends. Germline lookup yields CDR1 SNHLY and CDR2 FYNNEI. This CDR3 reads CASSQDRYTEAFF. The CDR3 DNA reads as TGTGCCAGCAGCCAGGACCGATACACTGAAGCTTTCTTT.

The CDR3 region is CATSDSPVGELFF. CDR3 in DNA: TGTGCCACCAGTGATTCGCCTGTAGGGGAGCTGTTTTTT. This sequence joins TRBV24-1 and TRBJ2-2, with D unresolved. Trimming took off 2 bases at V and 8 bases at J, with 8 bases between the two ends. Germline values: CDR1 KGHDR, CDR2 SFDVKD. This CDR3 contains 13 residues.

This clonotype was recorded many times. This chain connects TRBV6-1 to TRBJ1-3; perhaps TRBD1 as D (6 bases). The V gene's germline CDR1 is MNHNS and CDR2 SASEGT. V was clipped by 3 bases and J by 3 bases, with 9 bases between them. CDR3 length: 14 amino acids. CDR3 coding DNA: TGTGCCAGCAGTGACAGGGGATATGGAAACACCATATATTTT. Its protein is CASSDRGYGNTIYF.

This sequence joins TRBV2 and TRBJ2-5; the match to TRBD1 covers 9 bases. CDR3 size: 13 residues. Trimming cost V 4 bases and J 7 bases; bases outside gene matches: 4. The germline V gene encodes CDR1 SNHLY and CDR2 FYNNEI. CDR3: CASSGQGGTTQYF. The CDR3 bases are TGTGCCAGCAGTGGACAGGGGGGGACGACCCAGTACTTC.

There are many counts of this clonotype. V usage is TRBV11-3 and J usage is TRBJ1-6, with TRBD1 as a possible D gene (5 bases). Germline-derived CDR1 and CDR2 are SGHNT and YENEEA. The CDR3 sequence is 15 residues long. V lost 3 bases and J 2 bases, leaving 8 bases between the germline ends. This CDR3 is CASSLTEAYNSPLHF. The CDR3 nucleotides are TGTGCCAGCAGCTTGACAGAAGCCTATAATTCACCCCTCCACTTT.

The table lists this clonotype with a few counts. This rearrangement joins TRBV4-2 to TRBJ1-3; a weak D match, TRBD1 (5 bases). The germline CDR1 and CDR2 sequences are LGHNA and YNFKEQ. Trimming removed 0 bases from V and 10 bases from J, with 16 bases in between. The length of the CDR3 is 15 residues. CDR3 DNA: TGTGCCAGCAGCCAAGATGGGGGGGGGACGATGACCATATATTTT. This codes for CASSQDGGGTMTIYF.

About this clonotype itself: The conserved closing phenylalanine or tryptophan is absent in this CDR3, likely reflecting a read error. No DNA is shown, since the ends of the CDR3 on it are uncertain; the CDR3 is the one TCRdb lists. The J gene is TRBJ2-7, the V gene TRBV5-1; no check of the table's D call, TRBD1, against the DNA was made. Per the germline V gene, CDR1 is SGHRS and CDR2 is YFSETQ. The CDR3 contains 12 residues when both ends are counted. The CDR3 loop is CASSTIRDRANT.

This chain joins TRBV12-3 or TRBV12-4 and TRBJ2-5; D possibly corresponds to TRBD1 (6 bases). There are 13 residues in the CDR3. The ends were cut back, 5 bases at V and 9 bases at J, with 16 bases in the middle. The CDR3: CASSPRQALAQYF. The DNA of the CDR3 is TGTGCCAGCAGTCCGAGACAGGCTCTAGCCCAGTACTTC.

The V and J genes are TRBV25-1 and TRBJ1-2, with 8 positions matching TRBD1. The germline V gene has CDR1 MGHDK and CDR2 SYGVNS. V lost 7 bases to trimming and J lost 7 bases; unmatched junction nucleotides: 2. This CDR3 region has 11 residues. The CDR3 nucleotides are TGTGCCAGCAAGACAGGGGCTGGCTACACCTTC. It yields the protein CASKTGAGYTF.

This chain links TRBV29-1 with TRBJ2-7; 14 nucleotides align to TRBD2. Germline-derived CDR1 and CDR2 are SQVTM and ANQGSEA. This CDR3 spans 14 amino acids. Trimming removed 7 bases from V and 6 bases from J; junction bases left unmatched: 8. CDR3 sequence reads: CSASGLAGEAEQYF. The DNA for the CDR3 is TGCAGCGCATCGGGACTAGCGGGAGAGGCCGAGCAGTACTTC.

The genes are TRBV10-1 and TRBJ2-3; 8 nucleotides agree with TRBD1. Germline V gene sequence: CDR1 WNHNN, CDR2 SYGVQD (reference sequence). V was clipped by 4 bases and J by 5 bases; unmatched bases: 5. The CDR3 spans 14 residues. The CDR3 spells CASSGTGGRDTQYF. In DNA form, the CDR3 reads TGCGCCAGCAGTGGAACAGGGGGAAGAGATACGCAGTATTTT.

This chain uses TRBV2 with TRBJ1-6; D gene unclear. CDR3 size: 11 residues. Germline CDR1 SNHLY, CDR2 FYNNEI. Trimming took 3 bases from V and 11 from J, leaving 5 bases between them. The CDR3 spells CASSDGTPLHF. The DNA for the CDR3 is TGTGCCAGCAGTGACGGGACACCCCTCCACTTT.

This rearrangement joins TRBV2 to TRBJ1-2; 7 bases align to TRBD1. In germline, CDR1 is SNHLY, CDR2 FYNNEI. The CDR3 is 15 residues long. Trimming at V came to 7 bases and at J to 7 bases, leaving 15 bases not matched to a gene. CDR3 protein: CASTPPGRTGSGYTF. CDR3 coding DNA: TGTGCCAGCACCCCGCCCGGGCGGACAGGTTCTGGCTACACCTTC.

CDR3 loop: CAISEPVAPGRDQPQHF. The CDR3 DNA reads as TGTGCCATCAGTGAGCCAGTGGCTCCTGGACGCGATCAGCCCCAGCATTTT. The V and J genes are TRBV10-3 and TRBJ1-5, with D hard to call. Germline V gives CDR1 ENHRY, CDR2 SYGVKD. CDR3 size: 17 residues. The V and J ends lost 2 bases and 5 bases respectively, with 19 bases between them.

The chain carries TRBV24-1 and TRBJ1-4; 10 nucleotides match TRBD1. The trim removed 5 bases at V and 9 bases at J, leaving 8 bases unmatched. CDR3 length: 15 residues. The germline V gene encodes CDR1 KGHDR and CDR2 SFDVKD. The CDR3 DNA reads TGTGCCACCAGTGGGGCGGACAGGGGGAGTAAAAAACTGTTTTTT. This gives the protein CATSGADRGSKKLFF.

The rearrangement links TRBV29-1 to TRBJ2-6, with D perhaps matching TRBD1 (5 bases). Germline V lookup: CDR1 SQVTM, CDR2 ANQGSEA. The CDR3 is 16 residues long. V lost 3 bases and J lost 2, with 14 bases in between. DNA for the CDR3: TGCAGCGTTGATCAGGGTATGAACACTGGGGCCAACGTCCTGACTTTC. This translates into CSVDQGMNTGANVLTF. The full variable domain, in which reference TRBV29-1 and TRBJ2-6 provide the parts outside the CDR3, is SAVISQKPSRDICQRGTSLTIQCQVDSQVTMMFWYRQQPGQSLTLIATANQGSEATYESGFVIDKFPISRPNLTFSTLTVSNMSPEDSSIYLCSVDQGMNTGANVLTFGAGSRLTVL.